A selection of T cell receptor beta chains follows, all from one sample in a study of blood T cell repertoires in COVID-19. Measured with immunoSEQ multiplex PCR; TCRdb has only the in-frame clones, and not every one. The data show around 42,000 clones, roughly 88% seen once. Sequenced sample: peripheral blood. These receptors all come from a human donor in a cohort sampled during active COVID-19. The conserved cysteine and the conserved F or W are not part of the CDR3 here.

V gene: TRBV10-3; J gene: TRBJ2-3; CDR3 protein: AISDSGADTQY
V gene: TRBV19; J gene: TRBJ2-1; CDR3 protein: ASSIEGAGSYNEQF
V gene: TRBV28; J gene: TRBJ2-6; CDR3 protein: ASRPGYSGANVLT
V gene: TRBV7-6; J gene: TRBJ1-6; CDR3 protein: ASSLVSRSPLH
V gene: TRBV21-1; J gene: TRBJ2-5; CDR3 protein: ASSKGRGRREETQY
V gene: TRBV28; J gene: TRBJ2-5; CDR3 protein: ASSSRDYWQETQY
V gene: TRBV5-1; J gene: TRBJ2-7; CDR3 protein: ASSLVGSPGEYEQY
V gene: TRBV15; J gene: TRBJ2-1; CDR3 protein: ATSSDDRASYNEQF
V gene: TRBV16; J gene: TRBJ1-5; CDR3 protein: ASSQSGQGDQPQH
V gene: TRBV3-1/TRBV3-2; J gene: TRBJ2-1; CDR3 protein: ASDRRGGNEQF
V gene: TRBV6-5; J gene: TRBJ1-6; CDR3 protein: ASKPGQGHNSPLH
V gene: TRBV10-2; J gene: TRBJ2-2; CDR3 protein: ASSDPGGSLGGELF
V gene: TRBV29-1; J gene: TRBJ1-1; CDR3 protein: SVGTGGMNTEAF
V gene: TRBV11-2; J gene: TRBJ2-5; CDR3 protein: ASSHTLGLAGGETQY
V gene: TRBV10-3; J gene: TRBJ2-1; CDR3 protein: AFGGQGDEQF
V gene: TRBV5-6; J gene: TRBJ2-5; CDR3 protein: ASSLRAATMFQETQY
V gene: TRBV9; J gene: TRBJ2-3; CDR3 protein: ASSVGEGGTDTQY